A single sample gave rise to the 14 T cell receptor beta chains below, sequenced in a study of blood T cell repertoires in COVID-19. Here immunoSEQ multiplex PCR was the method, and the copy in TCRdb shows in-frame clones only, minus some. Among 15,000 to 20,000 clones listed, approximately 90% were seen once. Sample: peripheral blood. The receptors originated from a man over 45 with active COVID-19.

The V gene is TRBV6-6, the J gene TRBJ1-5; no definite D call. This CDR3 region has 15 residues. The germline V gene encodes CDR1 MNHNY and CDR2 SVGAGI (reference sequence). V gave up 5 bases and J gave up 0 bases, with 11 bases separating them. CDR3 nucleotides: TGTGCCAGCAGTAAGAGTGGTGATAGCAATCAGCCCCAGCATTTT. It translates to CASSKSGDSNQPQHF.

This clone appeared once. V and J are TRBV6-5 and TRBJ1-6; D uncertain. This CDR3 has 14 amino acids. The germline V gene encodes CDR1 MNHEY and CDR2 SVGAGI. Trimming stripped 7 bases from V and 2 bases from J, with 9 bases between. As DNA, the CDR3 is TGTGCCAGCAAGCTTGGTACCTATAATTCACCCCTCCACTTT. Amino acid sequence: CASKLGTYNSPLHF.

This clone has more than one count but fewer than ten. The CDR3 region is CASSLSGSSDTQYF. The CDR3 DNA is TGTGCCAGCAGCTTGAGCGGGAGTTCAGATACGCAGTATTTT. The chain recombines TRBV7-8 with TRBJ2-3, with 8 bases that match TRBD2. This CDR3 is 14 amino acids long. CDR1 and CDR2 from the germline V gene are SGHVS and FQNEAQ. V lost 3 bases and J lost 4; bases outside the gene matches: 3.

This chain connects TRBV28 to TRBJ1-2; D is unclear. Per the germline V gene, CDR1 is MDHEN and CDR2 is SYDVKM. The CDR3 is made up of 14 amino acids. Trimming took 3 bases from V and 2 from J, leaving 10 bases between them. The CDR3 nucleotides are TGTGCCAGCAGTTTGGTGACATTAAACTATGGCTACACCTTC. It translates to CASSLVTLNYGYTF.

The V call is TRBV6-4, the J call TRBJ2-3; no definite D call. The CDR3 has 13 residues. V was trimmed by 0 bases and J by 3 bases, leaving 4 bases between them. Germline V gives CDR1 MRHNA, CDR2 SNTAGT. The CDR3 DNA sequence: TGTGCCAGCAGTGACTCTCCGACAGATACGCAGTATTTT. Protein: CASSDSPTDTQYF.

CDR3 sequence: CASSPDRGYQPQHF. CDR3 DNA: TGTGCCAGCTCGCCCGACAGGGGATACCAGCCCCAGCATTTT. This rearrangement joins TRBV18 to TRBJ1-5; 8 nucleotides line up with TRBD1. J was trimmed by 7 bases and V by 6 bases; bases with no gene match: 8. The CDR3 is made up of 14 amino acids. CDR1 is KGHSH and CDR2 is LQKENI in the germline V gene.

V is TRBV5-4 and J is TRBJ1-2; the match to TRBD1 covers 8 bases. This CDR3 has 16 residues. V lost 0 bases and J lost 3; bases outside the gene matches: 7. CDR1 is SGHNT and CDR2 is YYREEE in the germline V gene (reference sequence). CDR3 sequence (DNA): TGTGCCAGCAGCTTGGCCCGACAGGGGATGTACTATGGCTACACCTTC. It is translated as CASSLARQGMYYGYTF.

The rearrangement joins TRBV3-1 (or the pseudogene TRBV3-2) to TRBJ2-1; perhaps TRBD1 as D (5 bases). Deletions cut 0 bases from V and 9 bases from J, with 9 bases between. The CDR3 sequence is 13 residues long. Germline V CDR1 and CDR2: LGHDT, YNNKEL (reference sequence). The CDR3 sequence: CASSQDRAAEQFF. The CDR3 region has the DNA TGTGCCAGCAGCCAAGACAGGGCCGCTGAGCAGTTCTTC.

For the CDR3, the DNA is TGTGCCAGCAGTTATCGCGGGATTAACAATGAGCAGTTCTTC. It translates to CASSYRGINNEQFF. This chain connects TRBV6-5 to TRBJ2-1; tentative D call: TRBD2 (6 bases). Germline values: CDR1 MNHEY, CDR2 SVGAGI. CDR3 length: 14 residues. The V and J ends lost 3 bases and 5 bases respectively, with 11 bases between them.

The chain joins TRBV7-2 to TRBJ1-1, with D possibly matching TRBD1 (5 bases). Trimming stripped 6 bases from V and 5 bases from J, with 13 bases between. Germline V gene data show CDR1 as SGHTA and CDR2 as FQGNSA. CDR3 length: 13 residues. The chain's CDR3 is CASSPRARTEAFF. CDR3 sequence (DNA): TGTGCCAGCAGTCCCAGGGCGCGAACTGAAGCTTTCTTT.

This clone was observed a few times. CDR3 sequence (DNA): TGTGCCAGCACCCGGACTAGCGTCGAGCAGTACTTC. This sequence encodes CASTRTSVEQYF. This sequence joins TRBV6-6 and TRBJ2-7, with 9 bases lining up with TRBD2. Germline V gene sequence: CDR1 MNHNY, CDR2 SVGAGI (reference sequence). The CDR3 is 12 residues long. V gave up 7 bases and J gave up 6 bases; unmatched junction bases: 4.

For this clone: The DNA is omitted, as the CDR3 cannot be located on it reliably, and the CDR3 follows TCRdb's listing. The J gene is TRBJ2-1, the V gene TRBV4-1; the table calls TRBD1, which could not be checked here. With termini counted, the CDR3 has 18 amino acids. Germline CDR1 is MGHRA and CDR2 is YSYEKL. CDR3 sequence reads: CASSHFGKGAEDYNEQFF.

J is TRBJ1-2 and V is TRBV28, with 9 positions matching TRBD1. The germline gives CDR1 MDHEN, CDR2 SYDVKM. CDR3 size: 14 residues. Unmatched junction bases numbered 11, after V lost 8 bases and J lost 7 bases. This chain's CDR3 is CASSPGQGIGGYTF. DNA for the CDR3: TGTGCCAGCTCACCGGGACAGGGTATAGGTGGCTACACCTTC.

This clone was recorded once. The rearrangement joins TRBV19 to TRBJ2-1; 12 nucleotides agree with TRBD2. Germline trimming cut 5 bases from V and 14 bases from J; bases unmatched to any gene: 10. The CDR3 extends over 14 amino acids. Germline loops: CDR1 LNHDA, CDR2 SQIVND (reference sequence). The CDR3 protein is CASSPRLAGESKFF. The CDR3 nucleotides are TGTGCCAGTAGTCCTCGACTAGCGGGAGAATCTAAGTTCTTC.